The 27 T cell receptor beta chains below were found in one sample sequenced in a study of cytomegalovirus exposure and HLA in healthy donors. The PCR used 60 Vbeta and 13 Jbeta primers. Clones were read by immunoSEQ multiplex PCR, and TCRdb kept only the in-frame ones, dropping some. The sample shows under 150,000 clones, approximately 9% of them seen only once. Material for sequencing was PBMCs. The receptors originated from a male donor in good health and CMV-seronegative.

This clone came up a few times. The CDR3 region has the DNA TGTGCCAGCAGCCGAGGGGGCGCGGGGAACACTGAAGCTTTCTTT. It specifies CASSRGGAGNTEAFF. The V and J genes are TRBV28 and TRBJ1-1; 7 nucleotides agree with TRBD1. The CDR3 is 15 residues long. The germline V gene has CDR1 MDHEN and CDR2 SYDVKM. V trimming: 6 bases; J trimming: 1 base; junction bases outside the gene matches: 8.

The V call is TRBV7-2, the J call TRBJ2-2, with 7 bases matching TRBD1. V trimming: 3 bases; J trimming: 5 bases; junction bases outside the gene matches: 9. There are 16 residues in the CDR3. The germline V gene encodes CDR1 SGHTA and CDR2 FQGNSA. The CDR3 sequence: CASSFPGQLRTGELFF. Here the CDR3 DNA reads TGTGCCAGCAGCTTTCCGGGACAGCTTAGGACCGGGGAGCTGTTTTTT.

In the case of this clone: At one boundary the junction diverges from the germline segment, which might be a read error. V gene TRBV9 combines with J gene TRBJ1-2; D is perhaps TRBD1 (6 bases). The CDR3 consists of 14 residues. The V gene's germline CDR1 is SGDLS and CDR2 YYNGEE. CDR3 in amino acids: CASSSDRAKYGYTF. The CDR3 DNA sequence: TGTGCCAGCAGCTCGGACAGAGCTAAATATGGCTACACCTTC. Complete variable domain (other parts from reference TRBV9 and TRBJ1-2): DSGVTQTPKHLITATGQRVTLRCSPRSGDLSVYWYQQSLDQGLQFLIQYYNGEERAKGNILERFSAQQFPDLHSELNLSSLELGDSALYFCASSSDRAKYGYTFGSGTRLTVV.

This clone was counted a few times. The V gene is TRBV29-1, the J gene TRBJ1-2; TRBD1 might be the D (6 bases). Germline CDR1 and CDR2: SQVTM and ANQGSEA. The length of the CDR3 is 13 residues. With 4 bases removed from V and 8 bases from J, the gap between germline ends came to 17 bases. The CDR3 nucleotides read TGCAGCGTTGTCGGGCAGGGGTTGCGCGGCTACACCTTC. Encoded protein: CSVVGQGLRGYTF. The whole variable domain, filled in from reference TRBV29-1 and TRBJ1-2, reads SAVISQKPSRDICQRGTSLTIQCQVDSQVTMMFWYRQQPGQSLTLIATANQGSEATYESGFVIDKFPISRPNLTFSTLTVSNMSPEDSSIYLCSVVGQGLRGYTFGSGTRLTVV.

The CDR3, as DNA: TGTGCCAGCAGTGAAGTGGGAGGGGCGCGCACAGATACGCAGTATTTT. Translating it yields CASSEVGGARTDTQYF. The chain combines TRBV6-1 with TRBJ2-3; 7 nucleotides match TRBD2. Germline loops: CDR1 MNHNS, CDR2 SASEGT. This CDR3 spans 16 amino acids. V trimming: 1 base; J trimming: 1 base; junction bases outside the gene matches: 5.

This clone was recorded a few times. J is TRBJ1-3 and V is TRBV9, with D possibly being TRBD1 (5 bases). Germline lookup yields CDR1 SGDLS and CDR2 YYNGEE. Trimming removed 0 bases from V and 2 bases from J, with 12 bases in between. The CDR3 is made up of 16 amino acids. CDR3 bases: TGTGCCAGCAGCGTAGCGGGGGTGGAAGCTGGAAACACCATATATTTT. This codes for CASSVAGVEAGNTIYF.

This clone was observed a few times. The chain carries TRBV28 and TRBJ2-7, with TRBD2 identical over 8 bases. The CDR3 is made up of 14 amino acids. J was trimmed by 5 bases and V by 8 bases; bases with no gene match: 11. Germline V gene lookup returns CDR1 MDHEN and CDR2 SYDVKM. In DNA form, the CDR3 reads TGTGCCAGCTTGCTTGCGGGGGGCCAGGACGAGCAGTACTTC. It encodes CASLLAGGQDEQYF.

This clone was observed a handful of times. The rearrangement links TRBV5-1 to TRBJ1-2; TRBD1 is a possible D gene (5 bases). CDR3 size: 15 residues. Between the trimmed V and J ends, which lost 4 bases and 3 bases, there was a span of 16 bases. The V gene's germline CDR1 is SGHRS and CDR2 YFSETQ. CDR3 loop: CASSPRGGDHYGYTF. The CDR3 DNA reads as TGCGCCAGCAGCCCCCGGGGGGGGGACCACTATGGCTACACCTTC.

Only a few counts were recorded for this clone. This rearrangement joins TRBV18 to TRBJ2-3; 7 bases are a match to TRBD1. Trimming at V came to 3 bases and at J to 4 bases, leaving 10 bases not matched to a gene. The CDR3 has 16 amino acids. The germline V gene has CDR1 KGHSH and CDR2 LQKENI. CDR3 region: CASSPRTGAGADTQYF. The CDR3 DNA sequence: TGTGCCAGCTCACCCCGGACAGGAGCAGGGGCAGATACGCAGTATTTT. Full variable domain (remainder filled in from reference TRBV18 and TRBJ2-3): NAGVMQNPRHLVRRRGQEARLRCSPMKGHSHVYWYRQLPEEGLKFMVYLQKENIIDESGMPKERFSAEFPKEGPSILRIQQVVRGDSAAYFCASSPRTGAGADTQYFGPGTRLTVL.

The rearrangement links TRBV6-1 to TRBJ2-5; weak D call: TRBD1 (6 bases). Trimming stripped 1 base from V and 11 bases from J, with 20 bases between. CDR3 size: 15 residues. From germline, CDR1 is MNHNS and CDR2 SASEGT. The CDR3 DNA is TGTGCCAGCAGTGAAGGGTACCGCAGGGGTGAGGAGCAGTACTTC. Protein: CASSEGYRRGEEQYF.

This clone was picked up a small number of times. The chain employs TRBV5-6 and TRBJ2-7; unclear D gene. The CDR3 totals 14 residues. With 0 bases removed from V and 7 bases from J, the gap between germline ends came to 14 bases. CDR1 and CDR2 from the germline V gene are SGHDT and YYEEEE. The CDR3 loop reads CASSLEERFREQYF. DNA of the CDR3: TGTGCCAGCAGCTTGGAAGAGCGTTTTAGGGAGCAGTACTTC.

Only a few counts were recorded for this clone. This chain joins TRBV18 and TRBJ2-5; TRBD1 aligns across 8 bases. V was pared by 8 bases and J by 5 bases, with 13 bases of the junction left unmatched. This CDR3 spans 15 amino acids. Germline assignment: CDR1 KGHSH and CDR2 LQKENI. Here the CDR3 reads CASGPYGRGLETQYF. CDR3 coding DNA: TGTGCCAGCGGGCCTTATGGCAGGGGGCTGGAGACCCAGTACTTC.

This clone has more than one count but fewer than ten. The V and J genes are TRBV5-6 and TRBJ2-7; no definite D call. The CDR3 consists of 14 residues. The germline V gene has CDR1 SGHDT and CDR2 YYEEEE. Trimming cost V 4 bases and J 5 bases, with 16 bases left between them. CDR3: CASSLWLQLHEQYF. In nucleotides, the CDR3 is TGTGCCAGCAGCCTCTGGCTACAGTTACACGAGCAGTACTTC.

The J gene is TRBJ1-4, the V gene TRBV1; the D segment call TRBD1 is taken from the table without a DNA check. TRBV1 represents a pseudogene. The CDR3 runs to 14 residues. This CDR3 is CTSSHRTGIEKLFF. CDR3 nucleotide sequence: TGCACCAGCAGCCACCGGACAGGGATTGAAAAACTGTTTTTT.

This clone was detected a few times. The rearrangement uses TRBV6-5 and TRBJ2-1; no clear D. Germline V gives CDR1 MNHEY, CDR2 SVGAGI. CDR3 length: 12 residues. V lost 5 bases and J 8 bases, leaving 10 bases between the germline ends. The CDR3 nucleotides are TGTGCCAGCAGTCCACATGGAGATGAGCAGTTCTTC. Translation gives CASSPHGDEQFF.

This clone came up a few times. The CDR3 DNA sequence: TGTGCCAGCAGTGGGGACAGGGACACTCTTTTTACCTCCTACGAGCAGTACTTC. This gives the protein CASSGDRDTLFTSYEQYF. The chain recombines TRBV2 with TRBJ2-7; 9 bases are a match to TRBD1. Trimming removed 4 bases from V and 0 bases from J; junction bases left unmatched: 13. There are 18 residues in the CDR3. In germline, CDR1 is SNHLY, CDR2 FYNNEI.

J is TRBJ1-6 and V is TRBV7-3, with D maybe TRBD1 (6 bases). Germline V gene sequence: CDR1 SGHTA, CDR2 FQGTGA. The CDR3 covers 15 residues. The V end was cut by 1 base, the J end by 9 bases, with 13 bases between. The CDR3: CASSLNRVGSSPLHF. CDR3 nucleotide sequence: TGTGCCAGCAGCTTAAACAGGGTCGGCAGTTCACCCCTCCACTTT.

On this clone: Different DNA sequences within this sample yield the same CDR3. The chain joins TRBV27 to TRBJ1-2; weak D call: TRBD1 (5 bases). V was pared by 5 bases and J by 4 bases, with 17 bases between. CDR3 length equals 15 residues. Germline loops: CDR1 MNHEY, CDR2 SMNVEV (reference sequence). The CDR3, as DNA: TGTGCCAGCAGTACCTCAGGGATCCCTCTCTATGGCTACACCTTC. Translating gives CASSTSGIPLYGYTF.

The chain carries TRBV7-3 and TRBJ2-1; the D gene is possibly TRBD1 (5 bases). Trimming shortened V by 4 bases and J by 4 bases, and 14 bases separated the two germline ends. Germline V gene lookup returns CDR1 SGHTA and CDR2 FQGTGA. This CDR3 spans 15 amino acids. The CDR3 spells CASSSYRQSYNEQFF. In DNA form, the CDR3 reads TGTGCCAGCAGCTCCTATAGACAGAGTTACAATGAGCAGTTCTTC.

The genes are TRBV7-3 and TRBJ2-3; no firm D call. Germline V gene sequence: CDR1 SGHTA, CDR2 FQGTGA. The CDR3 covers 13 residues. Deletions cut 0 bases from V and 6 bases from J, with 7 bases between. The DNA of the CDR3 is TGTGCCAGCAGCTTAACCCAGAAGGATACGCAGTATTTT. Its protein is CASSLTQKDTQYF.

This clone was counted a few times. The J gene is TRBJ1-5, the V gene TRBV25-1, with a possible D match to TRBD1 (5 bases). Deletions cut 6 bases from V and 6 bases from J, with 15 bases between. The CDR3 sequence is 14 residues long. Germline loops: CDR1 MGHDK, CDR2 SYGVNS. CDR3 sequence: CASRAGGGGQPQHF. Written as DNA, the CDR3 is TGTGCCAGCAGGGCTGGTGGGGGAGGTCAGCCCCAGCATTTT.

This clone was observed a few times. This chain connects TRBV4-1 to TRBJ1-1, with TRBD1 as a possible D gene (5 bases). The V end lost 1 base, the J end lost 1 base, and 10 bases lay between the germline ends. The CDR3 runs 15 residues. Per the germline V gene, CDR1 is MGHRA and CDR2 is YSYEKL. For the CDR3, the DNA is TGCGCCAGCAGCCAAGGGGGGGGTACGAACACTGAAGCTTTCTTT. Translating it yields CASSQGGGTNTEAFF.

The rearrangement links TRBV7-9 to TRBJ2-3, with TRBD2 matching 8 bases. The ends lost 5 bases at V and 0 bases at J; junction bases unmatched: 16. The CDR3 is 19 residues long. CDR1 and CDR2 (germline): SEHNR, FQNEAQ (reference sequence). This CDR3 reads CASSLPGIGSGASTDTQYF. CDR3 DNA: TGTGCCAGCAGCCTCCCTGGGATCGGTAGCGGGGCTAGCACAGATACGCAGTATTTT.

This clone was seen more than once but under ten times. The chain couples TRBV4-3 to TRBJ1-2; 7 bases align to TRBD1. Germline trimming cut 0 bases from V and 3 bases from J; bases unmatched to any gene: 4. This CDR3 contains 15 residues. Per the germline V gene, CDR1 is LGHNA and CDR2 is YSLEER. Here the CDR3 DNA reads TGCGCCAGCAGCCAAGAAAGGACAGGATACTATGGCTACACCTTC. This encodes CASSQERTGYYGYTF.

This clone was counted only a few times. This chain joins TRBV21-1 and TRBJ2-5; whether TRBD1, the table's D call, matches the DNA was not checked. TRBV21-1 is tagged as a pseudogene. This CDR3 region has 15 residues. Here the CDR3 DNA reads TGTGCCAGCAGCACCGGGACAGGGGGCGGAGAGACCCAGTACTTC. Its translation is CASSTGTGGGETQYF.

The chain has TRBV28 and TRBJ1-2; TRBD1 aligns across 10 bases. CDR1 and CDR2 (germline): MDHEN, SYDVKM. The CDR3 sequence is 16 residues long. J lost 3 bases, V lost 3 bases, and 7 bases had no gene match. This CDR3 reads CASSFGGTGVDYGYTF. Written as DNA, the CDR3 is TGTGCCAGCAGTTTCGGGGGGACAGGGGTGGACTATGGCTACACCTTC.

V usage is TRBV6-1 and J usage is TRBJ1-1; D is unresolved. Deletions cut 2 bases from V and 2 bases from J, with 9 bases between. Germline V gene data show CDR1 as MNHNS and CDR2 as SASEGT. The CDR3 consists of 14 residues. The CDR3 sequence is CASSERSGNTEAFF. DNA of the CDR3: TGTGCCAGCAGTGAAAGGTCAGGTAACACTGAAGCTTTCTTT.